The 22 T cell receptor beta chains given below trace back to one sample, sequenced in a study of neurological immune-mediated disorders. MiXCR was run by TCRdb on the 5' RACE reads, yielding one entry per CDR3 protein. Altogether 25,000 to 35,000 distinct CDR3 sequences are present, about 16% being singletons, with the ten largest covering 27%. The sample consisted of PBMCs. The source of these receptors is a man in his 70s in good health.

This clonotype was found many times. The gene calls are TRBV10-3 and TRBJ1-2, with TRBD1 matching 9 bases. Germline loops: CDR1 ENHRY, CDR2 SYGVKD. The CDR3 extends over 15 amino acids. J gave up 8 bases and V 6 bases, and 13 bases lay outside the gene matches. CDR3 residues: CAIRRFRQGDEGYTF. In nucleotides, the CDR3 is TGTGCCATCAGGCGCTTTAGACAGGGGGATGAAGGCTACACCTTC.

This clonotype was counted at least ten times. The V gene is TRBV12-3 or TRBV12-4, the J gene TRBJ2-5, with TRBD1 identical over 10 bases. Losses at the gene ends were 5 bases for V and 5 bases for J; bases not matched to a gene: 11. The CDR3 totals 16 residues. CDR3 nucleotides: TGTGCCAGCAGTCCAGGAGTCCGGACAGGGGGGGAGACCCAGTACTTC. It codes for CASSPGVRTGGETQYF.

The CDR3 bases are TGCGCCAGCAGCCAAGATCGAACGGCCAGCTCCTACAATGAGCAGTTCTTC. Translated, it gives CASSQDRTASSYNEQFF. The chain combines TRBV4-3 with TRBJ2-1; the D is unclear. CDR1 LGHNA and CDR2 YSLEER come from the germline V gene. V was clipped by 0 bases and J by 0 bases, with 12 bases between them. This CDR3 region has 17 residues.

This clonotype was seen ten or more times. The gene calls are TRBV6-4 and TRBJ2-3, with no clear D. The V and J ends lost 8 bases and 3 bases respectively, with 15 bases between them. Germline CDR1 and CDR2: MRHNA and SNTAGT. The CDR3 has 14 residues. CDR3 coding DNA: TGTGCCAGCTCGTTCAGCGAAGGGACAGATACGCAGTATTTT. This sequence encodes CASSFSEGTDTQYF.

This clonotype was found many times. The V call is TRBV20-1, the J call TRBJ1-1; no clear D gene. The CDR3 runs 15 residues. V was shortened by 2 bases and J by 3 bases, with 16 bases between the two germline ends. Germline V gene lookup returns CDR1 DFQATT and CDR2 SNEGSKA (reference sequence). The CDR3 loop reads CSARRRRKFDTEAFF. CDR3 coding DNA: TGCAGTGCTAGAAGGCGGAGGAAATTTGACACTGAAGCTTTCTTT.

This clonotype was picked up many times. The chain employs TRBV7-2 and TRBJ2-7; 9 nucleotides align to TRBD2. There are 14 residues in the CDR3. The V segment lost 3 bases and the J segment 1 base; nucleotides outside the gene matches: 1. Germline assignment: CDR1 SGHTA and CDR2 FQGNSA. CDR3 sequence (DNA): TGTGCCAGCAGCTTTCTAGCGGGGTCCTACGAGCAGTACTTC. Residues: CASSFLAGSYEQYF.

This clonotype has at least ten counts. V gene TRBV4-2 combines with J gene TRBJ2-7, with 9 bases that match TRBD2. The V and J ends lost 4 bases and 2 bases, in that order; junction bases with no gene match: 3. The CDR3 spans 14 residues. Germline V lookup: CDR1 LGHNA, CDR2 YNFKEQ. CDR3 bases: TGTGCCAGCAGCCCTGGCGGGGGGGCCTACGAGCAGTACTTC. This encodes CASSPGGGAYEQYF.

This clonotype was seen at least ten times. This rearrangement joins TRBV24-1 to TRBJ2-2, with a possible D match to TRBD1 (6 bases). The germline gives CDR1 KGHDR, CDR2 SFDVKD. The V end lost 9 bases, the J end lost 5 bases, and 15 bases lay between the germline ends. The CDR3 runs to 14 residues. CDR3 in DNA: TGTGCCACCGGTATGGGGGCAGGGACCGGGGAGCTGTTTTTT. Translating it yields CATGMGAGTGELFF.

This clonotype was counted ten times or more. J is TRBJ2-3 and V is TRBV7-2, with a possible D match to TRBD2 (5 bases). CDR1 SGHTA and CDR2 FQGNSA come from the germline V gene. Deletions cut 5 bases from V and 6 bases from J, with 12 bases between. The CDR3 spans 13 residues. CDR3 region: CASSPLTGDTQYF. The CDR3 region has the DNA TGTGCCAGCAGCCCCCTTACGGGGGATACGCAGTATTTT.

At least ten counts were recorded for this clonotype. The V call is TRBV7-2, the J call TRBJ2-7, with TRBD2 matching 10 bases. Germline V lookup: CDR1 SGHTA, CDR2 FQGNSA. The CDR3 sequence is 15 residues long. Trimming cost V 2 bases and J 7 bases; bases outside gene matches: 8. CDR3 in DNA: TGTGCCAGCAGCTTAAAGAGCGGGGGGGTGAGGGAGCAGTACTTC. Residues: CASSLKSGGVREQYF.

This clonotype occurred many times. The rearrangement joins TRBV20-1 to TRBJ1-1; D unclear. Germline lookup yields CDR1 DFQATT and CDR2 SNEGSKA (reference sequence). CDR3 size: 13 residues. Trimming took 1 base from V and 1 from J, leaving 7 bases between them. The CDR3 loop reads CSARVAGNTEAFF. The CDR3 DNA is TGCAGTGCTAGAGTCGCAGGGAACACTGAAGCTTTCTTT.

This clonotype has at least ten counts. The chain has TRBV6-6 and TRBJ2-1; D is perhaps TRBD2 (7 bases). Germline V gives CDR1 MNHNY, CDR2 SVGAGI (reference sequence). This CDR3 region has 17 residues. V lost 6 bases and J lost 8, with 26 bases in between. This CDR3 reads CASRDPLGGGAGDEQFF. For the CDR3, the DNA is TGTGCCAGCAGGGACCCCTTGGGAGGGGGGGCCGGGGATGAGCAGTTCTTC.

This clonotype came up many times. V is TRBV20-1 and J is TRBJ2-1; perhaps TRBD2 as D (5 bases). V lost 1 base and J lost 3, with 10 bases in between. Germline lookup yields CDR1 DFQATT and CDR2 SNEGSKA (reference sequence). The CDR3 totals 14 residues. CDR3 DNA: TGCAGTGCTAGAGGCCTAGCAAGCTACAATGAGCAGTTCTTC. This translates into CSARGLASYNEQFF.

This clonotype was detected ten times or more. The chain recombines TRBV20-1 with TRBJ2-2; unclear D gene. V gave up 8 bases and J gave up 2 bases, with 12 bases separating them. The germline V gene has CDR1 DFQATT and CDR2 SNEGSKA (reference sequence). The CDR3 is 13 amino acids. This chain's CDR3 is CSSPDGNTGELFF. As DNA, the CDR3 is TGCAGTTCCCCGGACGGCAACACCGGGGAGCTGTTTTTT.

This clonotype was counted ten times or more. CDR3 residues: CASSLADRGSYEQYF. CDR3 DNA sequence: TGTGCCAGCAGCTTAGCTGACAGGGGTTCCTACGAGCAGTACTTC. This chain links TRBV11-1 with TRBJ2-7; 8 nucleotides match TRBD1. CDR1 and CDR2 (germline): SGHAT, FQDESV (reference sequence). The CDR3 has 15 amino acids. V shed 0 bases and J 1 base; nucleotides not matched to a gene: 2. Full variable domain (outside the CDR3, taken from reference TRBV11-1 and TRBJ2-7): EAEVAQSPRYKITEKSQAVAFWCDPISGHATLYWYRQILGQGPELLVQFQDESVVDDSQLPKDRFSAERLKGVDSTLKIQPAELGDSAMYLCASSLADRGSYEQYFGPGTRLTVT.

This clonotype appeared many times. This chain connects TRBV7-3 to TRBJ2-7, with 10 bases that match TRBD1. The CDR3 covers 15 residues. Germline V gene sequence: CDR1 SGHTA, CDR2 FQGTGA. Trimming at V came to 5 bases and at J to 3 bases, leaving 7 bases not matched to a gene. The CDR3 region is CASSKMGQGNYEQYF. Written as DNA, the CDR3 is TGTGCCAGCAGCAAGATGGGACAGGGGAACTACGAGCAGTACTTC.

This clonotype has at least ten counts. This chain connects TRBV5-1 to TRBJ2-2; 7 nucleotides match TRBD1. There are 17 residues in the CDR3. Germline values: CDR1 SGHRS, CDR2 YFSETQ. V shed 0 bases and J 0 bases; nucleotides not matched to a gene: 5. The CDR3 nucleotides read TGCGCCAGCAGCTTGGCCAGAGGGGGCCCGAACACCGGGGAGCTGTTTTTT. Encoded protein: CASSLARGGPNTGELFF.

This clonotype was counted ten times or more. The DNA of the CDR3 is TGTGCCAGCCTAGGACTAGCGGGGGGTACCTACAATGAGCAGTTCTTC. This encodes CASLGLAGGTYNEQFF. The chain links TRBV6-2 or TRBV6-3 to TRBJ2-1, with 14 bases matching TRBD2. The length of the CDR3 is 16 residues. V lost 8 bases and J lost 2; bases outside the gene matches: 5. Per the germline V gene, CDR1 is MNHEY and CDR2 is SVGEGT.

This clonotype was seen at least ten times. The chain joins TRBV20-1 to TRBJ1-6, with 9 bases matching TRBD1. Germline-derived CDR1 and CDR2 are DFQATT and SNEGSKA (reference sequence). The CDR3 loop spans 13 amino acids. The V segment lost 6 bases and the J segment 8 bases; nucleotides outside the gene matches: 5. CDR3 residues: CSARRDRDSPLHF. The CDR3 DNA sequence: TGCAGTGCCCGCCGGGACAGGGATTCACCCCTCCACTTT.

The table lists this clonotype with a few counts. In DNA form, the CDR3 reads TGTGCCAGCCTACGGGGAGGTGAAACAGATACGCAGTATTTT. Translated: CASLRGGETDTQYF. The chain links TRBV11-2 to TRBJ2-3; a possible D gene is TRBD2 (6 bases). Trimming cost V 8 bases and J 3 bases, with 15 bases left between them. The CDR3 has 14 amino acids. The germline V gene encodes CDR1 SGHAT and CDR2 FQNNGV.

Ten or more counts support this clonotype. CDR3 in amino acids: CASSELGEQYF. For the CDR3, the DNA is TGTGCCAGCAGCGAACTGGGGGAGCAGTACTTC. The chain recombines TRBV5-5 with TRBJ2-7; D ambiguous. CDR3 length equals 11 residues. Germline assignment: CDR1 SGHKS and CDR2 YYEKEE (reference sequence). V lost 4 bases to trimming and J lost 7 bases, with 9 bases between them.

This clonotype was seen many times. The chain employs TRBV9 and TRBJ2-3; 9 bases align to TRBD2. Losses at the gene ends were 0 bases for V and 2 bases for J; bases not matched to a gene: 13. This CDR3 contains 19 residues. In germline, CDR1 is SGDLS, CDR2 YYNGEE. The CDR3 spells CASSVGPGERGANTDTQYF. For the CDR3, the DNA is TGTGCCAGCAGCGTAGGCCCCGGGGAGCGGGGGGCAAACACAGATACGCAGTATTTT.